The 27 T cell receptor beta chains below were found in one sample sequenced in a study of identical twins. In TCRdb, the 5' RACE reads were re-called with MiXCR into one record per CDR3 protein. The sample comprises some 790,000 distinct CDR3 sequences, 15% to 20% of which are singletons, and about 12% rests with the top ten. Separately, the same data were catalogued under a study of T cells expressing NK-cell markers.

The sequencing input was PBMCs. The receptor set was obtained from a woman under 30 in good health.

This clonotype has ten or more counts. V and J are TRBV6-1 and TRBJ2-7; 7 bases are shared with TRBD1. The CDR3 runs 16 residues. Germline CDR1 is MNHNS and CDR2 is SASEGT. Trimming took 6 bases from V and 6 from J; bases not matched to a gene: 17. Here the CDR3 reads CASRPRSTGQSTEQYF. The CDR3 coding sequence is TGTGCCAGCAGGCCTAGGAGTACGGGACAGTCTACCGAGCAGTACTTC.

The rearrangement joins TRBV7-2 to TRBJ2-1; D is ambiguous. Looked up from germline, CDR1 is SGHTA and CDR2 is FQGNSA. Between the trimmed V and J ends, which lost 5 bases and 8 bases, there was a span of 10 bases. The CDR3 extends over 12 amino acids. CDR3: CASSPAKHEQFF. CDR3 DNA sequence: TGTGCCAGCAGCCCCGCAAAGCATGAGCAGTTCTTC.

In its sample, this clonotype was seen a few times. The CDR3 nucleotides are TGTGCCAGCAGTCTCCGGGACGGACGGCTAGAGTATGGCTACACCTTC. The encoded protein is CASSLRDGRLEYGYTF. The rearrangement links TRBV12-3 or TRBV12-4 to TRBJ1-2; TRBD1 is a possible D gene (5 bases). The CDR3 is 16 amino acids. V shed 5 bases and J shed 5 bases, with 21 bases lying between them.

The rearrangement links TRBV7-9 to TRBJ2-5, with TRBD1 matching 9 bases. The ends lost 4 bases at V and 4 bases at J; junction bases unmatched: 10. CDR1 and CDR2 (germline): SEHNR, FQNEAQ (reference sequence). The CDR3 loop spans 16 amino acids. CDR3: CASSYDSGQGRETQYF. The CDR3 DNA is TGTGCCAGCAGCTACGATAGTGGACAGGGGAGAGAGACCCAGTACTTC.

This clonotype has more than one count but fewer than ten. The chain recombines TRBV2 with TRBJ1-5, with 7 bases identical to TRBD1. V gave up 4 bases and J gave up 5 bases; unmatched junction bases: 5. This CDR3 is 14 amino acids long. Germline V gene sequence: CDR1 SNHLY, CDR2 FYNNEI. The CDR3 spells CASSVVTGYQPQHF. CDR3 DNA sequence: TGTGCCAGCAGTGTGGTGACAGGGTATCAGCCCCAGCATTTT.

The CDR3, as DNA: TGTGCCAGCAGCCAAGGACTTGGGACAAGCTCCTACAATGAGCAGTTCTTC. Protein: CASSQGLGTSSYNEQFF. This chain links TRBV4-2 with TRBJ2-1; D is possibly TRBD1 (6 bases). Between the trimmed V and J ends, which lost 1 base and 0 bases, there was a span of 13 bases. The CDR3 totals 17 residues. Looked up from germline, CDR1 is LGHNA and CDR2 is YNFKEQ.

This clonotype was seen more than once but under ten times. The chain combines TRBV12-3 or TRBV12-4 with TRBJ1-6; D may be TRBD1 (6 bases). This CDR3 is built from 16 residues. Trimming stripped 3 bases from V and 3 bases from J, with 12 bases between. CDR3 sequence: CASSLGAGVYNSPLHF. In nucleotides, the CDR3 is TGTGCCAGCAGTTTGGGGGCAGGAGTCTATAATTCACCCCTCCACTTT.

This clonotype was seen a handful of times. This sequence joins TRBV6-1 and TRBJ2-7; maybe TRBD2 (5 bases). CDR3 length equals 14 residues. Looked up from germline, CDR1 is MNHNS and CDR2 is SASEGT. The ends were cut back, 8 bases at V and 0 bases at J, with 14 bases in the middle. The CDR3 bases are TGTGCCAGCGCTTCTAGCAGCGGCTCCTACGAGCAGTACTTC. Encoded protein: CASASSSGSYEQYF.

This clonotype was seen a few times. The rearrangement uses TRBV6-4 and TRBJ1-2; no definite D call. V was cut by 4 bases and J by 2 bases, with 8 bases left in between. The CDR3 loop spans 13 amino acids. Germline V lookup: CDR1 MRHNA, CDR2 SNTAGT. CDR3: CASSVSPNYGYTF. The CDR3, as DNA: TGTGCCAGCAGTGTGTCACCCAACTATGGCTACACCTTC.

This clonotype was recorded many times. The chain links TRBV15 to TRBJ1-4; no definite D call. Germline loops: CDR1 LNHNV, CDR2 YYDKDF (reference sequence). This CDR3 is built from 15 residues. V gave up 1 base and J gave up 8 bases, with 14 bases separating them. The CDR3 coding sequence is TGTGCCACCAGCAGAGTTTATCAGACGGGAGAAAAACTGTTTTTT. As protein: CATSRVYQTGEKLFF.

This clonotype has just a few counts. The CDR3 loop reads CASSFGAAEAFF. CDR3 coding DNA: TGTGCCAGCAGTTTTGGGGCGGCTGAAGCTTTCTTT. The genes are TRBV12-3 or TRBV12-4 and TRBJ1-1; TRBD1 might be the D (5 bases). The germline V and J ends were trimmed by 3 bases and 6 bases, with 8 bases remaining between them. The CDR3 extends over 12 amino acids.

This chain links TRBV18 with TRBJ2-1; D not resolved. Germline V gene data show CDR1 as KGHSH and CDR2 as LQKENI. The CDR3 runs 15 residues. With 3 bases removed from V and 6 bases from J, the gap between germline ends came to 15 bases. The CDR3 DNA follows: TGTGCCAGCTCACCTATCGTCGCGCGAACCAATGAGCAGTTCTTC. This sequence encodes CASSPIVARTNEQFF.

This clonotype was observed a handful of times. CDR3 DNA sequence: TGTGCCAGCAGCCCCGGACTAGCGGGGCTTGAGCAGTTCTTC. Its translation: CASSPGLAGLEQFF. The chain carries TRBV7-9 and TRBJ2-1; 12 nucleotides align to TRBD2. Per germline, CDR1 SEHNR and CDR2 FQNEAQ (reference sequence). This CDR3 contains 14 residues. Trimming removed 5 bases from V and 9 bases from J; junction bases left unmatched: 5.

With respect to this clonotype: A read error may be the cause here, since a much bigger clone is one base away. The chain links TRBV20-1 to TRBJ2-3; 7 bases are a match to TRBD2. The V and J ends lost 2 bases and 4 bases, in that order; junction bases with no gene match: 3. This CDR3 is built from 13 residues. Germline V gene data show CDR1 as DFQATT and CDR2 as SNEGSKA (reference sequence). CDR3 DNA: TGCAGTGCTAGATACGGACTAGCAGATACGCAGTATTTT. This sequence encodes CSARYGLADTQYF.

The chain's CDR3 is CASSLTGEWGKLFF. CDR3 coding DNA: TGTGCCAGCAGCTTGACGGGGGAGTGGGGAAAACTGTTTTTT. The chain joins TRBV7-9 to TRBJ1-4, with D tentatively TRBD1 (5 bases). The V end was cut by 3 bases, the J end by 10 bases, with 15 bases between. The CDR3 runs to 14 residues. The germline CDR1 and CDR2 sequences are SEHNR and FQNEAQ (reference sequence).

The chain joins TRBV5-1 to TRBJ2-1; the D gene is possibly TRBD1 (5 bases). There are 12 residues in the CDR3. Germline V gives CDR1 SGHRS, CDR2 YFSETQ. The ends were cut back, 2 bases at V and 8 bases at J, with 8 bases in the middle. The CDR3 here is CASSFDSHEQFF. Written as DNA, the CDR3 is TGCGCCAGCAGCTTCGACAGCCATGAGCAGTTCTTC.

CDR3 loop: CASSPEVEQFF. DNA of the CDR3: TGTGCCAGCAGCCCCGAGGTTGAGCAGTTCTTC. This chain joins TRBV7-8 and TRBJ2-1; D unresolved. There are 11 residues in the CDR3. V was shortened by 5 bases and J by 9 bases, with 8 bases between the two germline ends. Germline CDR1 is SGHVS and CDR2 is FQNEAQ.

This clonotype showed up just a few times. The chain recombines TRBV9 with TRBJ1-1; 10 bases map to TRBD1. In germline, CDR1 is SGDLS, CDR2 YYNGEE. Unmatched junction bases numbered 7, after V lost 4 bases and J lost 10 bases. The CDR3 totals 13 residues. The CDR3, as DNA: TGTGCCAGCAGCATGCTGACAGGGGGCCGAGCTTTCTTT. It codes for CASSMLTGGRAFF.

This clonotype was observed a handful of times. The chain is built from TRBV12-3 or TRBV12-4 and TRBJ1-4, with 8 bases identical to TRBD1. The CDR3 contains 15 residues. With V trimmed by 5 bases and J by 8 bases, 10 bases remained unmatched. The CDR3 DNA reads as TGTGCCAGCAGTACAGGACAGGGACTGGGAGAAAAACTGTTTTTT. It encodes CASSTGQGLGEKLFF.

This clonotype was detected ten times or more. The genes are TRBV2 and TRBJ1-4; D is unclear. The V end lost 6 bases, the J end lost 2 bases, and 10 bases lay between the germline ends. The CDR3 is 14 residues long. Germline loops: CDR1 SNHLY, CDR2 FYNNEI. The CDR3 DNA reads as TGTGCCAGCAGCCGCCGGGCCACTAATGAAAAACTGTTTTTT. Its protein product is CASSRRATNEKLFF. Based on the CDR3 plus reference TRBV2 and TRBJ1-4, the full variable domain is EPEVTQTPSHQVTQMGQEVILRCVPISNHLYFYWYRQILGQKVEFLVSFYNNEISEKSEIFDDQFSVERPDGSNFTLKIRSTKLEDSAMYFCASSRRATNEKLFFGSGTQLSVL.

This chain uses TRBV5-6 with TRBJ2-6; unclear D gene. The CDR3 totals 13 residues. V lost 4 bases to trimming and J lost 4 bases, with 6 bases between them. Germline lookup yields CDR1 SGHDT and CDR2 YYEEEE. The DNA of the CDR3 is TGTGCCAGCAGCCTCATAGGGGCCAACGTCCTGACTTTC. Translation: CASSLIGANVLTF.

V is TRBV27 and J is TRBJ2-7, with 13 bases fitting TRBD2. The CDR3 has 15 residues. Germline V lookup: CDR1 MNHEY, CDR2 SMNVEV (reference sequence). With 5 bases clipped from V and 3 bases from J, the junction kept 4 bases outside the gene matches. CDR3 sequence (DNA): TGTGCCAGCAGTATGGGGACTAGCGGGAACTACGAGCAGTACTTC. Translating it yields CASSMGTSGNYEQYF.

The rearrangement links TRBV5-1 to TRBJ2-1; D possibly corresponds to TRBD2 (5 bases). The CDR3 runs to 17 residues. V gave up 0 bases and J gave up 0 bases, with 13 bases separating them. In germline, CDR1 is SGHRS, CDR2 YFSETQ. Written as DNA, the CDR3 is TGCGCCAGCAGCTTGGCCTTAATACTAGGCTCCTACAATGAGCAGTTCTTC. This encodes CASSLALILGSYNEQFF.

This clonotype has only a few counts. The CDR3 here is CASRLAGSSTDTQYF. As DNA, the CDR3 is TGTGCCAGCCGGTTAGCGGGAAGTTCGACAGATACGCAGTATTTT. This chain connects TRBV6-2 or TRBV6-3 to TRBJ2-3, with TRBD2 matching over 8 bases. The CDR3 has 15 residues. Germline CDR1 MNHEY, CDR2 SVGEGT. V was clipped by 8 bases and J by 3 bases; unmatched bases: 10.

V is TRBV19 and J is TRBJ1-1, with D tentatively TRBD1 (5 bases). The V gene lost 7 bases and the J gene lost 7 bases, with 13 bases spanning the gap. The CDR3 totals 12 residues. Germline V gene sequence: CDR1 LNHDA, CDR2 SQIVND (reference sequence). Here the CDR3 DNA reads TGTGCCAGTACTAGGGGCTTCGTTGAAGCTTTCTTT. Translating gives CASTRGFVEAFF. The whole variable domain, remainder taken from reference TRBV19 and TRBJ1-1, is DGGITQSPKYLFRKEGQNVTLSCEQNLNHDAMYWYRQDPGQGLRLIYYSQIVNDFQKGDIAEGYSVSREKKESFPLTVTSAQKNPTAFYLCASTRGFVEAFFGQGTRLTVV.

The chain joins TRBV12-3 or TRBV12-4 to TRBJ2-1, with D uncertain. The CDR3 runs 13 residues. Trimming pared 1 base from V and 9 bases from J, leaving 10 bases between. The CDR3 reads CASSLGPASEQFF. CDR3 DNA sequence: TGTGCCAGCAGTTTAGGGCCGGCCAGTGAGCAGTTCTTC.

The rearrangement uses TRBV5-5 and TRBJ2-7; 7 bases are a match to TRBD1. The V gene's germline CDR1 is SGHKS and CDR2 YYEKEE (reference sequence). The CDR3 has 15 amino acids. J lost 0 bases, V lost 2 bases, and 5 bases had no gene match. The CDR3 coding sequence is TGTGCCAGCAGCTTTAGGCAGGGGGACTCCTACGAGCAGTACTTC. This encodes CASSFRQGDSYEQYF.